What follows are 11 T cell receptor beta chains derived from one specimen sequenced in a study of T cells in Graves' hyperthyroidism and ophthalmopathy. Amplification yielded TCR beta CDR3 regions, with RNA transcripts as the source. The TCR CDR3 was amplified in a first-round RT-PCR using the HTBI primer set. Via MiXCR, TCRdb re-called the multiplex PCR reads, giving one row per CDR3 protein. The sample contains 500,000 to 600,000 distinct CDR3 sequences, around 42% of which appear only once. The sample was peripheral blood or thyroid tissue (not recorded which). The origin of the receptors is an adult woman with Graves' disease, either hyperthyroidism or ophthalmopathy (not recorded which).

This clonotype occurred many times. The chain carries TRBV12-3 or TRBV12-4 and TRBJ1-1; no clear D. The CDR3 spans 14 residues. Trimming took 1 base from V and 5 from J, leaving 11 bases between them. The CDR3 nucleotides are TGTGCCAGCAGTTTAGGAGGCTTGTGGACTGAAGCTTTCTTT. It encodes CASSLGGLWTEAFF.

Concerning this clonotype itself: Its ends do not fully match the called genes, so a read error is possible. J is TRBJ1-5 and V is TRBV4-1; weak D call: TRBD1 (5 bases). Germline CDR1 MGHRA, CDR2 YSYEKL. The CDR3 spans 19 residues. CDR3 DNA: TGCGTCAGCAGCCCGTTTCCCCGCAGGGATGGGTCGGAGCATCAGCCCCACCATTTT. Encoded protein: CVSSPFPRRDGSEHQPHHF.

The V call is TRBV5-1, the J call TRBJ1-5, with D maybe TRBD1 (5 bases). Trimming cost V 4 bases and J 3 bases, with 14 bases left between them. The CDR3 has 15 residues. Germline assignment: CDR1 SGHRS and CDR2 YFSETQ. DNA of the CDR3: TGCGCCAGCAGCGCCTTTGACAGCTCCAATCAGCCCCAGCATTTT. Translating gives CASSAFDSSNQPQHF.

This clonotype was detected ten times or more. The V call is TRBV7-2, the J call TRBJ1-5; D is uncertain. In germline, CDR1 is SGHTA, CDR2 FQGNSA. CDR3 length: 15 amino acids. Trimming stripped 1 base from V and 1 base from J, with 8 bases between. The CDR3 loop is CASSLELGSNQPQHF. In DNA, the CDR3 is TGTGCCAGCAGCTTAGAGTTGGGCAGCAATCAGCCCCAGCATTTT.

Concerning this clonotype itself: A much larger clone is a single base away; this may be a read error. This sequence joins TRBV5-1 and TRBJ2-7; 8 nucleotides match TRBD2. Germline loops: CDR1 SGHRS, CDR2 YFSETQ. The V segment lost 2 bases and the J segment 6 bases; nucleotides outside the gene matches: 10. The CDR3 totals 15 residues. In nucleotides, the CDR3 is TGCGCCAGCAGCTTCTTACCAGCGGGAGCCGTCGAGCAGTACTTC. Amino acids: CASSFLPAGAVEQYF.

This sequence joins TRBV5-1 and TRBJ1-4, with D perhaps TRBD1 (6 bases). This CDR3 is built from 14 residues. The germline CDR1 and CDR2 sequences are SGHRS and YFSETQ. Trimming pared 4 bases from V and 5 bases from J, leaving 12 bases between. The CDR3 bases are TGCGCCAGCAGCGGGGGGGCCCTGAATGAAAAACTGTTTTTT. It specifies CASSGGALNEKLFF. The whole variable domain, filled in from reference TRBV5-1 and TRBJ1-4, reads KAGVTQTPRYLIKTRGQQVTLSCSPISGHRSVSWYQQTPGQGLQFLFEYFSETQRNKGNFPGRFSGRQFSNSRSEMNVSTLELGDSALYLCASSGGALNEKLFFGSGTQLSVL.

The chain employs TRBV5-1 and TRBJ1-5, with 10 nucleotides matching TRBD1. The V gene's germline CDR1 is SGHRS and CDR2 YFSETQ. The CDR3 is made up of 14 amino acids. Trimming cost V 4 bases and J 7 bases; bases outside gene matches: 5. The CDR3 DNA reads TGCGCCAGCAGCCAAGACAGGGGGCTCCAGCCCCAGCATTTT. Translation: CASSQDRGLQPQHF.

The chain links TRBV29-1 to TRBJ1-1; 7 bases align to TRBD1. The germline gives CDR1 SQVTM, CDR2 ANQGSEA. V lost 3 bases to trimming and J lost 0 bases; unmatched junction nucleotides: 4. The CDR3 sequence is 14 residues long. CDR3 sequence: CSVEEGQMNTEAFF. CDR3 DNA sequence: TGCAGCGTTGAGGAGGGACAGATGAACACTGAAGCTTTCTTT.

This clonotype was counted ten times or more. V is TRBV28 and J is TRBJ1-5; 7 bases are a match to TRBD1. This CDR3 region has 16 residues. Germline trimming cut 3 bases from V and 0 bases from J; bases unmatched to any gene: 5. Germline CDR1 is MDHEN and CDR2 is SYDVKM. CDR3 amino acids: CASSFPGTDSNQPQHF. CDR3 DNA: TGTGCCAGCAGTTTTCCCGGGACAGATAGCAATCAGCCCCAGCATTTT.

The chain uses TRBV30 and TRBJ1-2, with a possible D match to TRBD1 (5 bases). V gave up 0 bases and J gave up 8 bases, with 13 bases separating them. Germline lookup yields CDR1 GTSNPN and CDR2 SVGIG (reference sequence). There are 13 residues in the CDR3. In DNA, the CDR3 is TGTGCCTGGAGTGTTGCAGGGTTTGCCGGCTACACCTTC. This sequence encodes CAWSVAGFAGYTF.

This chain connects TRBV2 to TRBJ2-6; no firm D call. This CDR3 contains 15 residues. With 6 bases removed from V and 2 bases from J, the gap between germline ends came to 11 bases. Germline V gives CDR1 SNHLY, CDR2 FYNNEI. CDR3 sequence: CASSPMDPGANVLTF. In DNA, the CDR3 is TGTGCCAGCAGCCCTATGGACCCTGGGGCCAACGTCCTGACTTTC.